The 32 T cell receptor beta chains below come from one sample, sequenced in a study of shared clonotypes between healthy human individuals. Sequencing was performed with immunoSEQ multiplex PCR; in TCRdb, only in-frame clones are kept and a portion is missing. The sample includes a few million clones, about 92% of them seen just once. The sample was naive CD4+ T cells from PBMCs. The subset is: CD45RA+ positively selected. The source of these receptors is a man aged 18-30 years in good health. Some clones in this sample may be carry-over from other donors' samples.

The V call is TRBV28, the J call TRBJ2-3; no clear D. From germline, CDR1 is MDHEN and CDR2 SYDVKM. V was shortened by 1 base and J by 0 bases, with 11 bases between the two germline ends. The CDR3 extends over 16 amino acids. The DNA of the CDR3 is TGTGCCAGCAGTTTATATGACACCCGGAGCACAGATACGCAGTATTTT. This translates into CASSLYDTRSTDTQYF.

This clone was counted once. The CDR3 is CASNQGAGAADYGYTF. The CDR3 DNA is TGTGCCAGTAATCAGGGGGCAGGGGCCGCGGACTATGGCTACACCTTC. This chain links TRBV28 with TRBJ1-2, with 8 bases identical to TRBD1. The CDR3 is 16 residues long. Germline V gene sequence: CDR1 MDHEN, CDR2 SYDVKM. J lost 3 bases, V lost 9 bases, and 15 bases had no gene match.

The chain employs TRBV5-1 and TRBJ2-3, with D hard to call. Germline V gene data show CDR1 as SGHRS and CDR2 as YFSETQ. The CDR3 extends over 15 amino acids. V was cut by 4 bases and J by 3 bases, with 15 bases left in between. Written as DNA, the CDR3 is TGCGCCAGCAGCCCCCCCTGGGGATCAACAGATACGCAGTATTTT. This translates into CASSPPWGSTDTQYF.

This clone was recorded once. The rearrangement links TRBV5-6 to TRBJ2-7; D gene uncertain. V lost 4 bases, J lost 5 bases, and 7 bases lay in between. Per germline, CDR1 SGHDT and CDR2 YYEEEE. This CDR3 region has 11 residues. The DNA for the CDR3 is TGTGCCAGCAGCCTACATAACGAGCAGTACTTC. Its translation: CASSLHNEQYF.

Only one count was recorded for this clone. The chain joins TRBV15 to TRBJ2-2; 9 bases align to TRBD1. The germline CDR1 and CDR2 sequences are LNHNV and YYDKDF (reference sequence). The CDR3 totals 15 residues. V lost 0 bases to trimming and J lost 6 bases; unmatched junction nucleotides: 2. The CDR3 loop is CATSRENRGPGELFF. CDR3 in DNA: TGTGCCACCAGCAGAGAGAACAGGGGGCCCGGGGAGCTGTTTTTT.

The CDR3 coding sequence is TGTGCCAGCAGTTTAAAAGGGCTAGCGGGAGCACGAACCTACGAGCAGTACTTC. Protein product: CASSLKGLAGARTYEQYF. This sequence joins TRBV27 and TRBJ2-7; 10 bases fit TRBD2. Germline CDR1 is MNHEY and CDR2 is SMNVEV (reference sequence). Trimming took 2 bases from V and 2 from J; bases not matched to a gene: 12. The CDR3 sequence is 18 residues long.

A single count supports this clone. The rearrangement joins TRBV6-6 to TRBJ1-4; D unclear. V was cut by 0 bases and J by 4 bases, with 6 bases left in between. There are 14 residues in the CDR3. The germline gives CDR1 MNHNY, CDR2 SVGAGI (reference sequence). CDR3 DNA: TGTGCCAGCAGTTACTCGGGTAATAATGAAAAACTGTTTTTT. It encodes CASSYSGNNEKLFF.

The chain links TRBV2 to TRBJ2-7; 7 positions agree with TRBD2. This CDR3 comprises 14 residues. After removal of 7 bases from V and 2 bases from J, the junction contained 8 bases not matched to a gene. Per the germline V gene, CDR1 is SNHLY and CDR2 is FYNNEI. In nucleotides, the CDR3 is TGTGCCAGCAAGGTGGCGGGAGCAACCTACGAGCAGTACTTC. It yields the protein CASKVAGATYEQYF.

Comment on this clone: This sample also contains other DNA sequences that code for the same CDR3. The chain carries TRBV6-5 and TRBJ1-5; a weak D match, TRBD1 (5 bases). The CDR3 loop spans 13 amino acids. CDR1 and CDR2 (germline): MNHEY, SVGAGI. Trimming took off 5 bases at V and 5 bases at J, with 10 bases between the two ends. CDR3: CASSRDRDQPQHF. The CDR3 nucleotides read TGTGCCAGCAGTAGGGACCGCGATCAGCCCCAGCATTTT.

V is TRBV15 and J is TRBJ1-3; no firm D call. The germline gives CDR1 LNHNV, CDR2 YYDKDF (reference sequence). V lost 1 base to trimming and J lost 1 base, with 11 bases between them. The CDR3 is 16 amino acids. The DNA for the CDR3 is TGTGCCACCAGCAGAGGGCGGAAGGCTTCTGGAAACACCATATATTTT. It is translated as CATSRGRKASGNTIYF. Drawing the rest from reference TRBV15 and TRBJ1-3, the complete variable domain is DAMVIQNPRYQVTQFGKPVTLSCSQTLNHNVMYWYQQKSSQAPKLLFHYYDKDFNNEADTPDNFQSRRPNTSFCFLDIRSPGLGDTAMYLCATSRGRKASGNTIYFGEGSWLTVV.

V and J are TRBV6-5 and TRBJ1-1; D is uncertain. There are 13 residues in the CDR3. Per the germline V gene, CDR1 is MNHEY and CDR2 is SVGAGI. Trimming stripped 8 bases from V and 3 bases from J, with 13 bases between. This CDR3 reads CASLQSLHTEAFF. CDR3 coding DNA: TGTGCCAGCCTGCAGTCACTTCACACTGAAGCTTTCTTT.

The chain carries TRBV5-4 and TRBJ2-3; TRBD2 matches 14 bases. Losses at the gene ends were 1 base for V and 5 bases for J; bases not matched to a gene: 6. CDR1 and CDR2 (germline): SGHNT, YYREEE (reference sequence). The CDR3 has 17 amino acids. The CDR3 spells CASSLRGLAGEIDTQYF. Here the CDR3 DNA reads TGTGCCAGCAGCTTGAGGGGACTAGCGGGAGAGATAGATACGCAGTATTTT.

The chain employs TRBV10-3 and TRBJ2-3, with 7 bases fitting TRBD2. V trimming: 2 bases; J trimming: 4 bases; junction bases outside the gene matches: 6. The CDR3 spans 15 residues. Germline CDR1 and CDR2: ENHRY and SYGVKD. CDR3 nucleotide sequence: TGTGCCATCAGTGAGGGCGGGAGATTATCAGATACGCAGTATTTT. Amino acid sequence: CAISEGGRLSDTQYF.

The chain has TRBV9 and TRBJ2-7; the D is unclear. CDR3 size: 14 residues. V lost 4 bases, J lost 3 bases, and 14 bases lay in between. Germline-derived CDR1 and CDR2 are SGDLS and YYNGEE. The CDR3 DNA reads as TGTGCCAGCAGCCCCAAGGCACAGTTCTACGAGCAGTACTTC. Its protein is CASSPKAQFYEQYF.

The V gene is TRBV5-4, the J gene TRBJ1-1; TRBD1 matches at 7 bases. The CDR3 is 15 amino acids. CDR1 and CDR2 from the germline V gene are SGHNT and YYREEE (reference sequence). Losses at the gene ends were 4 bases for V and 0 bases for J; bases not matched to a gene: 6. The CDR3: CASSERQGMNTEAFF. The CDR3 DNA reads as TGTGCCAGCAGCGAAAGACAGGGCATGAACACTGAAGCTTTCTTT.

The gene calls are TRBV5-1 and TRBJ2-5, with D possibly matching TRBD1 (5 bases). In germline, CDR1 is SGHRS, CDR2 YFSETQ. The CDR3 is 14 amino acids. The ends were cut back, 4 bases at V and 5 bases at J, with 15 bases in the middle. The CDR3 nucleotides are TGCGCCAGCAGCCCACAGCAGGGTGGGGAGACCCAGTACTTC. Encoded protein: CASSPQQGGETQYF.

The rearrangement joins TRBV7-3 to TRBJ2-5, with 7 bases identical to TRBD2. Germline loops: CDR1 SGHTA, CDR2 FQGTGA. V was pared by 5 bases and J by 4 bases, with 10 bases of the junction left unmatched. The CDR3 sequence is 15 residues long. In DNA form, the CDR3 reads TGTGCCAGCAGCCCAGTGGGAGGGTCAGCAGAGACCCAGTACTTC. Protein: CASSPVGGSAETQYF. Looking up the rest from reference TRBV7-3 and TRBJ2-5 gives the full variable domain: GAGVSQTPSNKVTEKGKYVELRCDPISGHTALYWYRQSLGQGPEFLIYFQGTGAADDSGLPNDRFFAVRPEGSVSTLKIQRTERGDSAVYLCASSPVGGSAETQYFGPGTRLLVL.

This clone was seen just once. The chain carries TRBV5-1 and TRBJ2-6; possible D gene TRBD1, 5 bases. Germline CDR1 reads SGHRS; CDR2 reads YFSETQ. Trimming removed 4 bases at V and 0 bases at J, with 8 bases between. The CDR3 totals 15 residues. The CDR3 DNA reads TGCGCCAGCAGCCCAGGGCCCTCTGGGGCCAACGTCCTGACTTTC. Translated, it gives CASSPGPSGANVLTF.

Concerning this clone: One end of the junction is discordant with germline, which a read error may explain. The rearrangement uses TRBV7-2 and TRBJ1-4, with a weak D call TRBD1 (6 bases). CDR1 and CDR2 (germline): SGHTA, FQGNSA. This CDR3 contains 14 residues. In DNA form, the CDR3 reads TGTGCCAGCAGTTCCGGGACAACTTATGAAAAACTGTTTTTT. This encodes CASSSGTTYEKLFF.

The V call is TRBV27, the J call TRBJ1-1; 7 positions match TRBD1. The CDR3 covers 17 residues. CDR1 is MNHEY and CDR2 is SMNVEV in the germline V gene (reference sequence). V shed 4 bases and J 7 bases; nucleotides not matched to a gene: 18. For the CDR3, the DNA is TGTGCCAGCAGTTCTATTGGCTTGAGGGGGCGTGTGGGTGAAGCTTTCTTT. The encoded protein is CASSSIGLRGRVGEAFF.

To note about this clone: Other DNA sequences in this sample translate to the same CDR3. The V call is TRBV28, the J call TRBJ1-5, with D perhaps TRBD1 (5 bases). This CDR3 comprises 15 residues. Looked up from germline, CDR1 is MDHEN and CDR2 is SYDVKM. V lost 4 bases and J lost 4, with 14 bases in between. Here the CDR3 reads CASSSPGAGNQPQHF. The CDR3 region has the DNA TGTGCCAGCAGTTCCCCCGGGGCAGGGAATCAGCCCCAGCATTTT.

This sequence joins TRBV29-1 and TRBJ2-3; TRBD2 aligns across 7 bases. Trimming at V came to 3 bases and at J to 1 base, leaving 4 bases not matched to a gene. In germline, CDR1 is SQVTM, CDR2 ANQGSEA. The CDR3 contains 14 residues. The CDR3 region has the DNA TGCAGCGTTGATCTGGGAGGGGGCACAGATACGCAGTATTTT. Encoded protein: CSVDLGGGTDTQYF.

This chain links TRBV4-2 with TRBJ1-5; TRBD1 might be the D (5 bases). The CDR3 covers 15 residues. V was pared by 5 bases and J by 2 bases, with 13 bases between. The germline V gene encodes CDR1 LGHNA and CDR2 YNFKEQ. In nucleotides, the CDR3 is TGTGCCAGCAGCGCACGCTCGGGGGGCAATCAGCCCCAGCATTTT. Translated: CASSARSGGNQPQHF.

Remarks on this clone: Other DNA sequences in this specimen translate into the identical CDR3. The J gene is TRBJ2-3, the V gene TRBV2; TRBD2 agrees at 11 bases. The germline CDR1 and CDR2 sequences are SNHLY and FYNNEI. Germline trimming cut 6 bases from V and 6 bases from J; bases unmatched to any gene: 5. The CDR3 length is 14 residues. CDR3 in DNA: TGTGCCAGCAGGGGGACTAGCGGCCGGGATACGCAGTATTTT. This sequence encodes CASRGTSGRDTQYF.

The CDR3 is CASRRTSGSSSLGEQYF. DNA of the CDR3: TGTGCCAGCAGGAGGACTAGCGGGAGTTCCAGCTTGGGCGAGCAGTACTTC. This chain joins TRBV21-1 and TRBJ2-7; the D segment call TRBD2 is taken from the table without a DNA check. TRBV21-1 represents a pseudogene. The CDR3 extends over 17 amino acids.

This rearrangement joins TRBV11-2 to TRBJ2-7; D possibly matches TRBD1 or TRBD2 (5 bases each). V lost 5 bases and J lost 13, with 15 bases in between. This CDR3 region has 11 residues. Germline V gene lookup returns CDR1 SGHAT and CDR2 FQNNGV. The CDR3 region is CASSTGTANYF. The CDR3 bases are TGTGCCAGCAGCACCGGGACCGCTAACTACTTC.

The chain recombines TRBV29-1 with TRBJ2-5; maybe TRBD1 (6 bases). Trimming removed 7 bases at V and 1 base at J, with 13 bases between. Per the germline V gene, CDR1 is SQVTM and CDR2 is ANQGSEA. CDR3 size: 13 residues. The CDR3 DNA reads as TGCAGCGGGGACAATTCCCCCCAAGAGACCCAGTACTTC. Translating it yields CSGDNSPQETQYF.

The chain couples TRBV5-1 to TRBJ2-1; D is perhaps TRBD1 or TRBD2 (6 bases each). CDR3 length equals 22 residues. The V gene lost 5 bases and the J gene lost 5 bases, with 38 bases spanning the gap. Germline V gives CDR1 SGHRS, CDR2 YFSETQ. Here the CDR3 DNA reads TGCGCCAGCAGTTGGGGGCCAAAATCGGGACTTTTATATAGACAGTGGGACAATGAGCAGTTCTTC. Protein sequence: CASSWGPKSGLLYRQWDNEQFF.

The gene calls are TRBV5-1 and TRBJ1-2; D is ambiguous. Trimming took off 4 bases at V and 0 bases at J, with 7 bases between the two ends. In germline, CDR1 is SGHRS, CDR2 YFSETQ. The CDR3 has 13 residues. In DNA form, the CDR3 reads TGCGCCAGCAGCGCTAAAGCTAACTATGGCTACACCTTC. Residues: CASSAKANYGYTF.

Points on this clone: Compared with germline, one end of the junction differs, possibly owing to a read error. The rearrangement uses TRBV25-1 and TRBJ2-1; D unclear. This CDR3 has 13 amino acids. Germline assignment: CDR1 MGHDK and CDR2 SYGVNS. CDR3 sequence: CASSEYGLGEPFF. The CDR3 nucleotides read TGTGCCAGCAGTGAATACGGATTGGGCGAGCCGTTCTTC.

The gene calls are TRBV7-9 and TRBJ1-4; D is ambiguous. Trimming stripped 5 bases from V and 4 bases from J, with 17 bases between. CDR1 and CDR2 from the germline V gene are SEHNR and FQNEAQ (reference sequence). CDR3 length: 16 residues. DNA of the CDR3: TGTGCCAGCAGCCGCAAATTTGCACAGCGTAATGAAAAACTGTTTTTT. This encodes CASSRKFAQRNEKLFF.

The chain links TRBV4-3 to TRBJ2-2; 12 positions match TRBD2. The CDR3 spans 18 residues. The V and J ends lost 4 bases and 2 bases, in that order; junction bases with no gene match: 8. Germline CDR1 and CDR2: LGHNA and YSLEER. The CDR3 nucleotides are TGCGCCAGCAGCCGCCGACTAGCGGGAGACTCAAACACCGGGGAGCTGTTTTTT. Translating it yields CASSRRLAGDSNTGELFF.